The 3 T cell receptor beta chains listed next were all sequenced from one sample in a study of persistence of HIV-infected CD4 T cells. Cells were stimulated nonspecifically with anti-CD3/anti-CD28 magnetic beads. Responding CD4+ T cells were sorted by upregulation of both CD40 ligand and CD69. Their antigens are not known. The libraries were made with immunoSEQ version 4 in survey mode. Measured with immunoSEQ multiplex PCR; TCRdb has only the in-frame clones, and not every one. The sample lists fewer than 45,000 clones; 88% were seen once. Sequenced material: CD4+ T cells sorted from PBMCs after roughly 20-hour stimulation, taken from a patient who received antiretroviral therapy. The source is an adult woman with HIV who was CMV-seropositive.

The CDR3 sequence is CAIRGDTSYNEQFF. The CDR3, as DNA: TGTGCCATCAGGGGGGACACCTCCTACAATGAGCAGTTCTTC. This chain links TRBV10-3 with TRBJ2-1; perhaps TRBD1 as D (6 bases). This CDR3 comprises 14 residues. Trimming shortened V by 6 bases and J by 0 bases, and 9 bases separated the two germline ends. Germline CDR1 and CDR2: ENHRY and SYGVKD.

The chain recombines TRBV5-1 with TRBJ2-2; a weak D match, TRBD1 (5 bases). Between the trimmed V and J ends, which lost 8 bases and 7 bases, there was a span of 12 bases. CDR1 and CDR2 from the germline V gene are SGHRS and YFSETQ. This CDR3 spans 12 amino acids. The DNA for the CDR3 is TGCGCCAGTTGGGGCGGCGGCGGGGAGCTGTTTTTT. It encodes CASWGGGGELFF. Together with reference TRBV5-1 and TRBJ2-2, the CDR3 gives the full variable domain: KAGVTQTPRYLIKTRGQQVTLSCSPISGHRSVSWYQQTPGQGLQFLFEYFSETQRNKGNFPGRFSGRQFSNSRSEMNVSTLELGDSALYLCASWGGGGELFFGEGSRLTVL.

The chain combines TRBV10-3 with TRBJ1-1, with 8 bases matching TRBD1. The germline V gene encodes CDR1 ENHRY and CDR2 SYGVKD. The CDR3 is 16 amino acids. With V trimmed by 3 bases and J by 2 bases, 8 bases remained unmatched. The CDR3 DNA sequence: TGTGCCATCAGTGAATATATTTCAGGGGGCAACACTGAAGCTTTCTTT. This codes for CAISEYISGGNTEAFF.